A selection of T cell receptor beta chains follows, all from one sample in a study of blood T cell repertoires in COVID-19. The assay was immunoSEQ multiplex PCR, and TCRdb's table has in-frame clones only and misses some. The sample shows fewer than 100,000 clones, more than 80% of them seen only once. The sequenced sample was peripheral blood. The source of these receptors is a woman aged 80 or older with acute or convalescent COVID-19. CDR3s include the opening cysteine and the closing phenylalanine or tryptophan. The order of the fields is clone size, V gene, J gene, D gene, CDR3 protein, CDR3 DNA. A D gene is named only where the DNA matches it firmly. Clone size is stated in some rows and not others, as once, few, many or a class when expanded.

>-|TRBV19|TRBJ2-3|-
CASSSHSSSTDTQYF
TGTGCCAGTAGTAGCCACAGTAGTAGCACAGATACGCAGTATTTT
>-|TRBV19|TRBJ1-2|TRBD1
CASSTSWTGRYGYTF
TGTGCCAGTAGTACGTCCTGGACAGGGCGCTATGGCTACACCTTC
>once|TRBV19|TRBJ1-5|-
CATARRGKQPQHF
TGTGCCACCGCGAGGAGGGGAAAGCAGCCCCAGCATTTT
>-|TRBV19|TRBJ1-1|TRBD1
CASSPDRGGVNTEAFF
TGTGCCAGTAGTCCTGACAGGGGTGGTGTGAACACTGAAGCTTTCTTT
>-|TRBV2|TRBJ2-2|TRBD2
CASSEGLADPRELFF
TGTGCCAGCTCCGAGGGACTAGCGGATCCCCGGGAGCTGTTTTTT
>-|TRBV28|TRBJ2-1|TRBD2
CASSLRTGTSGNNEQFF
TGTGCCAGCAGTCTACGGACCGGGACTAGCGGTAACAATGAGCAGTTCTTC
>-|TRBV5-6|TRBJ1-2|TRBD1
CASSLGRGLPNGYTF
TGTGCCAGCAGCTTGGGCAGGGGGCTCCCCAATGGCTACACCTTC
>-|TRBV4-3|TRBJ1-6|-
CASAEGTYNSPLHF
TGCGCCAGCGCCGAGGGTACCTATAATTCACCCCTCCACTTT
>-|TRBV6-5|TRBJ1-2|-
CASSYSPGGAYGYTF
TGTGCCAGCAGTTACTCCCCCGGGGGAGCCTATGGCTACACCTTC
>-|TRBV9|TRBJ2-2|-
CASGASRFTGELFF
TGTGCCAGCGGGGCTAGTCGGTTCACCGGGGAGCTGTTTTTT
>-|TRBV7-3|TRBJ2-2|-
CASSAELAGELFF
TGTGCCAGCAGCGCCGAACTAGCTGGGGAGCTGTTTTTT
>-|TRBV4-2|TRBJ2-4|TRBD2
CASSQVAGSGLAKNIQYF
TGTGCCAGCAGCCAAGTAGCGGGGAGTGGGCTAGCCAAAAACATTCAGTACTTC
>-|TRBV6-5|TRBJ2-3|-
CASSYSRLYFTDTQYF
TGTGCCAGCAGTTACTCTAGACTGTATTTCACAGATACGCAGTATTTT
>-|TRBV28|TRBJ2-2|-
CASSLHGGTGELFF
TGTGCCAGCAGTTTACACGGGGGCACCGGGGAGCTGTTTTTT
>-|TRBV3-1/TRBV3-2|TRBJ1-5|TRBD1
CASSHGTGGYQPQHF
TGTGCCAGCAGCCACGGGACAGGGGGCTATCAGCCCCAGCATTTT
>once|TRBV19|TRBJ2-3|TRBD1
CASSIQGADTQYF
TGTGCCAGTAGTATCCAGGGGGCAGATACGCAGTATTTT
>-|TRBV6-1|TRBJ2-1|-
CASSEYTNEQFF
TGTGCCAGCAGTGAATACACCAATGAGCAGTTCTTC
>-|TRBV6-6|TRBJ2-7|-
CASTSRVSYEQYF
TGTGCCAGCACCTCCAGGGTATCCTACGAGCAGTACTTC
>once|TRBV12-3/TRBV12-4|TRBJ1-3|-
CASRTAGNTIYF
TGTGCCAGCAGGACAGCTGGAAACACCATATATTTT
>once|TRBV19|TRBJ1-6|-
CASSIRVGSGIGSPLHF
TGTGCCAGTAGTATCAGAGTCGGGAGCGGGATTGGATCACCCCTCCACTTT
>-|TRBV7-7|TRBJ2-7|-
CASSSEIDTSYEQYF
TGTGCCAGCAGCTCGGAAATAGACACCTCCTACGAGCAGTACTTC
>once|TRBV19|TRBJ1-5|TRBD1
CASSIMTGEQPQHF
TGTGCCAGTAGTATAATGACAGGGGAACAGCCCCAGCATTTT
>-|TRBV19|TRBJ1-2|TRBD1
CASSIPGQGAHRNGYTF
TGTGCCAGTAGTATCCCCGGACAGGGGGCTCATAGAAATGGCTACACCTTC
>-|TRBV7-2|TRBJ1-3|-
CASSLGTGNSGNTIYF
TGTGCCAGCAGCTTGGGTACAGGCAACTCTGGAAACACCATATATTTT
>-|TRBV7-9|TRBJ2-7|-
CASSFQRAYEQYF
TGTGCCAGCAGCTTTCAAAGAGCCTACGAGCAGTACTTC
>-|TRBV27|TRBJ1-2|-
CASGLWGANYGYTF
TGTGCCAGCGGGCTTTGGGGGGCTAACTATGGCTACACCTTC
>-|TRBV9|TRBJ1-4|TRBD1
CASSRDRANEKLFF
TGTGCCAGCAGCCGGGACAGGGCTAATGAAAAACTGTTTTTT
>-|TRBV4-2|TRBJ2-5|TRBD1
CASSQNPGTAQETQYF
TGTGCCAGCAGCCAGAACCCCGGGACAGCGCAAGAGACCCAGTACTTC
>-|TRBV7-9|TRBJ1-3|TRBD1
CASSGRGQPHSGNTIYF
TGTGCCAGCAGCGGACGGGGACAGCCCCACTCTGGAAACACCATATATTTT
>-|TRBV25-1|TRBJ2-1|TRBD2
CASSWGGGRNNEQFF
TGTGCCAGCAGTTGGGGGGGAGGGCGTAACAATGAGCAGTTCTTC
>-|TRBV28|TRBJ2-7|TRBD2
CASKLAGAYEQYF
TGTGCCAGCAAACTAGCGGGGGCCTACGAGCAGTACTTC
>-|TRBV10-3|TRBJ2-3|-
CAISESVVVTDTQYF
TGTGCCATCAGTGAGTCTGTAGTTGTGACAGATACGCAGTATTTT
>few|TRBV7-9|TRBJ1-1|-
CASSSVDTEAFF
TGTGCCAGCAGCTCGGTCGACACTGAAGCTTTCTTT
>-|TRBV11-2|TRBJ1-6|TRBD1
CASSLEPSRGNSPLHF
TGTGCCAGCAGCTTAGAGCCCAGCAGGGGGAATTCACCCCTCCACTTT
>few|TRBV5-4|TRBJ1-2|-
CASSASSYGYTF
TGTGCCAGCAGCGCCTCGAGCTATGGCTACACCTTC
>-|TRBV9|TRBJ2-7|-
CASSVAPGSGYEQYF
TGTGCCAGCAGCGTAGCCCCGGGGTCCGGCTACGAGCAGTACTTC
>few|TRBV5-4|TRBJ1-5|TRBD1
CASSNRGSNQPQHF
TGTGCCAGCAGCAACAGGGGTAGCAATCAGCCCCAGCATTTT
>-|TRBV7-2|TRBJ2-2|-
CASSYQLVSGELFF
TGTGCCAGCAGCTACCAACTAGTTTCCGGGGAGCTGTTTTTT
>once|TRBV18|TRBJ2-7|-
CASQENGYEQYF
TGTGCCAGCCAGGAAAACGGCTACGAGCAGTACTTC
>-|TRBV6-5|TRBJ1-6|-
CASSLGTLSPLHF
TGTGCCAGCAGTCTGGGGACTTTATCACCCCTCCACTTT
>once|TRBV7-9|TRBJ1-5|-
CASSFRDQPQHF
TGTGCCAGCAGCTTCAGGGATCAGCCCCAGCATTTT
>-|TRBV3-1/TRBV3-2|TRBJ2-1|TRBD2
CAARAGGSYNEQFF
TGTGCCGCGAGAGCGGGAGGGTCCTACAATGAGCAGTTCTTC